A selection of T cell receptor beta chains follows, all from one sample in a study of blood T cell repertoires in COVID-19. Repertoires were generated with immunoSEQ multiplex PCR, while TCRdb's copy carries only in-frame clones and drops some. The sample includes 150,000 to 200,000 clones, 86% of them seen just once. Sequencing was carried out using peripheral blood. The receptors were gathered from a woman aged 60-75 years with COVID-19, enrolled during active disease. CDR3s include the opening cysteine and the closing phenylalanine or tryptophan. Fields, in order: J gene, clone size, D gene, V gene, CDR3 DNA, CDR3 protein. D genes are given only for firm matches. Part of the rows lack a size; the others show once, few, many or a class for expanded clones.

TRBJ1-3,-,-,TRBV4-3,TGCGCCAGCAGCCAAGATTATAAGGGGCTAGGAAACACCATATATTTT,CASSQDYKGLGNTIYF
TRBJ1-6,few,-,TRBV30,TGTGCCTGGAGTCCACAGGGAAATTCACCCCTCCACTTT,CAWSPQGNSPLHF
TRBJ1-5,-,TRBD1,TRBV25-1,TGTGCCAGCAGTGGACCGGGACAGGGAAATCAGCCCCAGCATTTT,CASSGPGQGNQPQHF
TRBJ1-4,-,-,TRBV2,TGTGCCAGCAGTGATCGACAGCCTAATGAAAAACTGTTTTTT,CASSDRQPNEKLFF
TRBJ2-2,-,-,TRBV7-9,TGTGCCAGCAGCTTTTTCGGGAGCACCGGGGAGCTGTTTTTT,CASSFFGSTGELFF
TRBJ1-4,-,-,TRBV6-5,TGTGCCAGCAGCGATACTCTGGGGCCTAATGAAAAACTGTTTTTT,CASSDTLGPNEKLFF
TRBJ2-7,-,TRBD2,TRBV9,TGTGCCAGCAGCGTACTAGCGGGAGCCTCCGAGCAGTACTTC,CASSVLAGASEQYF
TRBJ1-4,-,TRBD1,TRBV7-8,TGTGCCAGCAGCTTAGTAGGGACAGGGGGGCTGGGGACAACTAATGAAAAACTGTTTTTT,CASSLVGTGGLGTTNEKLFF
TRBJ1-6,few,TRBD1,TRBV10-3,TGTGCCTCATACAGGGGAGTGGAAGGTTCACCCCTCCACTTT,CASYRGVEGSPLHF
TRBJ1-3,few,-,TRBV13,TGTGCCAGCAGCTTACGAATAACTAGCTCTGGAAACACCATATATTTT,CASSLRITSSGNTIYF
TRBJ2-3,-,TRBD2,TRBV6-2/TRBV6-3,TGTGCCAGCAGTTACTCCCGTCTAGCGGGAGGTACAGATACGCAGTATTTT,CASSYSRLAGGTDTQYF
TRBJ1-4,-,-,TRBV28,TGTGCCAGCAACAAAGGGGGAACTAATGAAAAACTGTTTTTT,CASNKGGTNEKLFF
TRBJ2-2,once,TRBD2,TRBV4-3,TGCGCCAGCAGCCAATTGATGCTAGCGGATTTAGCCGGGGAGCTGTTTTTT,CASSQLMLADLAGELFF
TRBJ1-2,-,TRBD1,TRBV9,TGTGCCAGCAGAAGACAGGGCGAATGGTATGGCTACACCTTC,CASRRQGEWYGYTF
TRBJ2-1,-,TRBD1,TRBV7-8,TGTGCCAGCAGTCCACGGGACAGGACAGGCAATGAGCAGTTCTTC,CASSPRDRTGNEQFF
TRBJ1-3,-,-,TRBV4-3,TGCGCCAGCAGCGCTAGCCCCATCGGGGTGTCTGGAAACACCATATATTTT,CASSASPIGVSGNTIYF
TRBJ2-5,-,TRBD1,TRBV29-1,TGCAGCGTGAAGGGACAGTCCCAAGAGACCCAGTACTTC,CSVKGQSQETQYF
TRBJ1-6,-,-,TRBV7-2,TGTGCCAGCAGCTCTTTCAGTAATTCACCCCTCCACTTT,CASSSFSNSPLHF
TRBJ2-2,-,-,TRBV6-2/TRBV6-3,TGTGCCAGCAGTTACAGAGTGAACACCGGGGAGCTGTTTTTT,CASSYRVNTGELFF
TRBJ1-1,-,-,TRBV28,TGTGCCAGCAGCCTAGGGGGTCCTGAAGCTTTCTTT,CASSLGGPEAFF
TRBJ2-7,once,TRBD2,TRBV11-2,TGTGCCAGCAGGCCTATAGGCGGGAGAGACTCCTACGAGCAGTACTTC,CASRPIGGRDSYEQYF
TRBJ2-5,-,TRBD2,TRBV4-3,TGCGCCAGCAGCCAAGATACGAGCGGGAGTGAGACCCAGTACTTC,CASSQDTSGSETQYF
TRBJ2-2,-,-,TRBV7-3,TGTGCCAGCAGCTCCATTAGATCTCGAGATATTACCGGGGAGCTGTTTTTT,CASSSIRSRDITGELFF
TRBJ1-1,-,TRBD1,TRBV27,TGTGCCAGCCACAGGGGCAAGAACACTGAAGCTTTCTTT,CASHRGKNTEAFF
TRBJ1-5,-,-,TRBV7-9,TGTGCCAGCAGCTCCCGGGACAATAATCAGCCCCAGCATTTT,CASSSRDNNQPQHF
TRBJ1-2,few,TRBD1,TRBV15,TGTGCCACCAGCAGGGACACCGGGACAGGGACATTGGGTGGCTACACCTTC,CATSRDTGTGTLGGYTF
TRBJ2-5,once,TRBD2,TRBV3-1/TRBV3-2,TGTGCCAGCAGCCATGGGGGGCGCGCTAGCGGGGCACAGGAGACCCAGTACTTC,CASSHGGRASGAQETQYF
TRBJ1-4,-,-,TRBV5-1,TGCGCCAGCAGCCTGGACGGAGCAACTAATGAAAAACTGTTTTTT,CASSLDGATNEKLFF
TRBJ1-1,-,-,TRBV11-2,TGTGCCAGCAGCTTAAGGGAGGGTCCCACTGAAGCTTTCTTT,CASSLREGPTEAFF
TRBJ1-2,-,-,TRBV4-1,TGCGCCAGCAGCCAGTCGGGGGGCAACTATGGCTACACCTTC,CASSQSGGNYGYTF
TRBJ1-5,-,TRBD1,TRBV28,TGTGCCAGCAGTCCTCATACAGGGGTTGGCAATCAGCCCCAGCATTTT,CASSPHTGVGNQPQHF